This entry features one T cell receptor (beta chain) sequence. Its specificity is unknown. This specimen comes from a study of cytomegalovirus exposure and HLA in healthy donors. Researchers ran the PCR with 60 Vbeta and 13 Jbeta primers. Assay used: immunoSEQ multiplex PCR; TCRdb lists only in-frame clones, some missing. In total, the table holds some 46,000 clones. Whole-study findings and limits: Rare sequences made up most TCRs, while some public TCRs were found in many donors. Reported results showed that the classifier diagnosed cytomegalovirus status with high specificity and sensitivity. Presence/absence analyses took donor sequencing depth as roughly uniform.

Trimming left V 4 bases short and J 4 bases short, with 20 bases between. The CDR3 runs to 16 residues. From germline, CDR1 is SGDLS and CDR2 YYNGEE. This clonotype was sampled from a male donor in good health and CMV-seronegative. Sequenced sample: PBMCs. V gene TRBV9 combines with J gene TRBJ1-1; no clear D. The chain's CDR3 is CASSFPMGTGSTEAFF. In DNA form, the CDR3 reads TGTGCCAGCAGCTTCCCCATGGGAACGGGAAGCACTGAAGCTTTCTTT. Filled out from reference TRBV9 and TRBJ1-1, the complete variable domain reads DSGVTQTPKHLITATGQRVTLRCSPRSGDLSVYWYQQSLDQGLQFLIQYYNGEERAKGNILERFSAQQFPDLHSELNLSSLELGDSALYFCASSFPMGTGSTEAFFGQGTRLTVV.